The rows below give T cell receptor beta chains drawn from one sample of a study of shared clonotypes between healthy human individuals. Some clones are missing from TCRdb's copy, which holds only in-frame ones; the method was immunoSEQ multiplex PCR. The data show 2 million to 2.5 million clones, with about 90% seen just once and about 0.36% held by the top ten. Specimen: naive CD4+ T cells from PBMCs. The receptors shown here come from a man between 18 and 35 years old in good health. Some clones in this sample may be carry-over from other donors' samples. CDR3s include the opening cysteine and the closing phenylalanine or tryptophan. A D gene is named only where the DNA matches it firmly. Clone sizes are given selectively: once, few, many, or a class where the clone is expanded.

J: TRBJ2-3
V: TRBV29-1
D: .
size: .
DNA: TGCAGCGTTGAAGGGGTCCCCCTCACAGATACGCAGTATTTT
CDR3: CSVEGVPLTDTQYF

J: TRBJ2-1
V: TRBV10-2
D: TRBD2
size: .
DNA: TGCGCCACCGAAGTAGCGGGAGGTAGGAATGAGCAGTTCTTC
CDR3: CATEVAGGRNEQFF

J: TRBJ2-2
V: TRBV7-2
D: TRBD2
size: .
DNA: TGTGCCAGCAGCTTGACCCGGACTAGCGCGAACACCGGGGAGCTGTTTTTT
CDR3: CASSLTRTSANTGELFF

J: TRBJ2-5
V: TRBV5-4
D: TRBD1
size: .
DNA: TGTGCCAGCAGCCATACAGGGGCTAAGTACCAAGAGACCCAGTACTTC
CDR3: CASSHTGAKYQETQYF

J: TRBJ2-1
V: TRBV5-1
D: .
size: .
DNA: TGCGCCAGCAGCAATAACCCCGGGAATGAGCAGTTCTTC
CDR3: CASSNNPGNEQFF

J: TRBJ1-5
V: TRBV27
D: .
size: .
DNA: TGTGCCAGCAGTTTATACTGGGCGGGAGGGAATCAGCCCCAGCATTTT
CDR3: CASSLYWAGGNQPQHF

J: TRBJ1-1
V: TRBV12-1
D: .
size: .
DNA: TGTGCCAGCAACCCCTTTGAGGGACAGGGCAAAAACACTGAAGCTTTCTTT
CDR3: CASNPFEGQGKNTEAFF

J: TRBJ1-5
V: TRBV18
D: TRBD1
size: .
DNA: TGTGCCAGCTCACCAACGACAGGGAGTTTTCCCACCCAGCATTTT
CDR3: CASSPTTGSFPTQHF

J: TRBJ2-2
V: TRBV27
D: TRBD2
size: .
DNA: TGTGCCAGGGACCGACTAGCGGGAGTGAGGGAGCTGTTTTTT
CDR3: CARDRLAGVRELFF

J: TRBJ1-1
V: TRBV5-4
D: TRBD1
size: .
DNA: TGTGCCAGCAGCTTAGGACAGGGCCTTGGGGAAGCTTTCTTT
CDR3: CASSLGQGLGEAFF

J: TRBJ1-3
V: TRBV7-9
D: .
size: .
DNA: TGTGCCAGCAGCTTATACAGAACCTCTGGAAACACCATATATTTT
CDR3: CASSLYRTSGNTIYF

J: TRBJ2-5
V: TRBV11-2
D: .
size: .
DNA: TGTGCCAGCACCCCCTGGGGGCGAGTAGAGACCCAGTACTTC
CDR3: CASTPWGRVETQYF

J: TRBJ1-6
V: TRBV18
D: TRBD1
size: .
DNA: TGTGCCAGCTCACCGAGGCAGGGGGATTTGAATTCACCCCTCCACTTT
CDR3: CASSPRQGDLNSPLHF

J: TRBJ1-2
V: TRBV19
D: TRBD1
size: once
DNA: TGTGCCAATACAGGACAGGGGGTTTTCGGGGGCTACACCTTC
CDR3: CANTGQGVFGGYTF

J: TRBJ2-3
V: TRBV2
D: TRBD2
size: .
DNA: TGTGCCAGCAGAGAAGCGGGAGTGGGGACAGATACGCAGTATTTT
CDR3: CASREAGVGTDTQYF

J: TRBJ2-2
V: TRBV28
D: .
size: .
DNA: TGTGCCAGCTTCTGGGGAAACACCGGGGAGCTGTTTTTT
CDR3: CASFWGNTGELFF

J: TRBJ2-1
V: TRBV4-1
D: .
size: .
DNA: TGCGCCAGCAGGTCCGGCAATGAGCAGTTCTTC
CDR3: CASRSGNEQFF

J: TRBJ2-1
V: TRBV2
D: .
size: few
DNA: TGTGCCAGCAGTGTATACAATGAGCAGTTCTTC
CDR3: CASSVYNEQFF

J: TRBJ2-2
V: TRBV9
D: TRBD2
size: .
DNA: TGTGCCAGCAGCGGACTAGCGGGGACTATTGGAGCCGGGGAGCTGTTTTTT
CDR3: CASSGLAGTIGAGELFF

J: TRBJ1-5
V: TRBV2
D: .
size: .
DNA: TGTGCCAGCAGTTCCGACAACAGTAATCAGCCCCAGCATTTT
CDR3: CASSSDNSNQPQHF

J: TRBJ2-7
V: TRBV5-1
D: .
size: .
DNA: TGCGCCAGCAGCTTGCTGGGGGGAACTTGGAACGAGCAGTACTTC
CDR3: CASSLLGGTWNEQYF

J: TRBJ1-2
V: TRBV19
D: .
size: .
DNA: TGTGCCAGTAGTATAAGGGCAGGATTCTATGGCTACACCTTC
CDR3: CASSIRAGFYGYTF